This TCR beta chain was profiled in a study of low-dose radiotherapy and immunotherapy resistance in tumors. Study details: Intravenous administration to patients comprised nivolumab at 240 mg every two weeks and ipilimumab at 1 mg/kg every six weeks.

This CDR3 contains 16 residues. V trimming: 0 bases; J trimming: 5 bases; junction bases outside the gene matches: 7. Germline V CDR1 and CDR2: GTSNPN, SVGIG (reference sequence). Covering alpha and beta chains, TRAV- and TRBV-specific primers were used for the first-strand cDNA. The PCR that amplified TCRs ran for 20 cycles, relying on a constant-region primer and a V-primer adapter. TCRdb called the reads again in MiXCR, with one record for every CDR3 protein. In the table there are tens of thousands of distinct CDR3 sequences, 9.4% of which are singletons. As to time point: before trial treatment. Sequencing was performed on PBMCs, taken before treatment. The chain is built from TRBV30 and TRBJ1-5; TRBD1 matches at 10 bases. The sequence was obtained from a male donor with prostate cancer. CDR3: CAWSVFGTGEDQPQHF. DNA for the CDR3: TGTGCCTGGAGTGTATTCGGGACAGGGGAAGATCAGCCCCAGCATTTT.